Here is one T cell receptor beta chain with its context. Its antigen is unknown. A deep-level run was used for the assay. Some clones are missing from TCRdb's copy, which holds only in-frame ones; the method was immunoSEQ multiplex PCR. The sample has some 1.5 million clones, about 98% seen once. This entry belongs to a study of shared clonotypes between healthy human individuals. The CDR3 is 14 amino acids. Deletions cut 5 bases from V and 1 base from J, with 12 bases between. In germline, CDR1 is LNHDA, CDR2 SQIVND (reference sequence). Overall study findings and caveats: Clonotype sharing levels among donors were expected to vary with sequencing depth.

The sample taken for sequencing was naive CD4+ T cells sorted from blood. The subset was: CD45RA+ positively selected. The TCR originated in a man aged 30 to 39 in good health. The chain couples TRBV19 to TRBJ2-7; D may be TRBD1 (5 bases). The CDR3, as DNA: TGTGCCAGTAGTCCCAGGGTGGGGTCCTACGAGCAGTACTTC. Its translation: CASSPRVGSYEQYF.